Presented here are 11 T cell receptor beta chains from one specimen sequenced in a study of OX40 agonist ivuxolimab in advanced cancers. Only in-frame clones appear in the TCRdb table, and some are missing; sequencing was by immunoSEQ multiplex PCR. This table has tens of thousands of clones, approximately 88% appearing once. The material sequenced was CD4+ or CD8+ T cells sorted from blood, taken in a trial of the OX40 agonist ivuxolimab. All receptors come from an adult with an advanced solid tumor such as melanoma, head and neck, liver or kidney cancer.

The chain combines TRBV6-1 with TRBJ2-7, with a weak D call TRBD1 (8 bases). Germline loops: CDR1 MNHNS, CDR2 SASEGT. The CDR3 is 15 residues long. V lost 4 bases and J 1 base, leaving 14 bases between the germline ends. The CDR3 sequence is CASSGQGRGSYEQYF. The CDR3 DNA reads as TGTGCCAGCAGTGGACAGGGGAGGGGGTCCTACGAGCAGTACTTC.

This chain links TRBV7-3 with TRBJ2-7, with 15 bases that match TRBD2. V was pared by 2 bases and J by 6 bases, with 5 bases of the junction left unmatched. The CDR3 totals 16 residues. The germline gives CDR1 SGHTA, CDR2 FQGTGA. The CDR3 is CASSLAGLAGGGEQYF. The DNA of the CDR3 is TGTGCCAGCAGCTTAGCGGGACTAGCGGGAGGTGGCGAGCAGTACTTC.

The rearrangement joins TRBV6-6 to TRBJ1-3, with D possibly being TRBD1 (5 bases). V was clipped by 4 bases and J by 2 bases, with 9 bases between them. Germline V gene lookup returns CDR1 MNHNY and CDR2 SVGAGI (reference sequence). The CDR3 length is 14 residues. CDR3 bases: TGTGCCAGCAGTTCTCACAGGCCTGGAAACACCATATATTTT. Translating it yields CASSSHRPGNTIYF.

This clone was observed once. The chain is built from TRBV7-8 and TRBJ2-1; tentative D call: TRBD1 (6 bases). Germline V gene sequence: CDR1 SGHVS, CDR2 FQNEAQ. The CDR3 totals 13 residues. V lost 4 bases, J lost 10 bases, and 14 bases lay in between. This CDR3 reads CASSSGQLMEQFF. CDR3 sequence (DNA): TGTGCCAGCAGCTCTGGACAGCTGATGGAGCAGTTCTTC.

The genes are TRBV7-3 and TRBJ1-1; D might be TRBD1 (6 bases). V shed 2 bases and J shed 4 bases, with 11 bases lying between them. Germline assignment: CDR1 SGHTA and CDR2 FQGTGA. CDR3 length: 14 residues. CDR3 nucleotides: TGTGCCAGCAGCTTAGGGCAGGGGATCACTGAAGCTTTCTTT. Protein: CASSLGQGITEAFF.

The chain carries TRBV4-1 and TRBJ2-1; D not resolved. Germline V gene sequence: CDR1 MGHRA, CDR2 YSYEKL. V was pared by 0 bases and J by 7 bases, with 13 bases between. CDR3 length: 15 residues. CDR3: CASSQESVLRNEQFF. CDR3 in DNA: TGCGCCAGCAGCCAAGAGTCGGTCTTAAGAAATGAGCAGTTCTTC.

The chain is built from TRBV4-2 and TRBJ1-4; D remains unclear. The CDR3 extends over 13 amino acids. Per the germline V gene, CDR1 is LGHNA and CDR2 is YNFKEQ. V shed 1 base and J shed 8 bases, with 8 bases lying between them. The CDR3 DNA reads TGTGCCAGCAGCCAAGTGTCAGGAGAAAAACTGTTTTTT. It specifies CASSQVSGEKLFF.

The chain joins TRBV5-1 to TRBJ1-4; no definite D call. CDR3 length equals 14 residues. Germline V gene lookup returns CDR1 SGHRS and CDR2 YFSETQ. Trimming removed 2 bases from V and 6 bases from J, with 11 bases in between. The CDR3 DNA reads TGCGCCAGCAGCTTTTGGAGACGGGATGAAAAACTGTTTTTT. Protein sequence: CASSFWRRDEKLFF.

J is TRBJ1-4 and V is TRBV10-3; tentative D call: TRBD1 (5 bases). The CDR3 is 14 residues long. V shed 1 base and J shed 8 bases, with 11 bases lying between them. Germline V gene data show CDR1 as ENHRY and CDR2 as SYGVKD. The CDR3 region has the DNA TGTGCCATCAGTGAGTTACAGGTCGGCGAAAAACTGTTTTTT. Its protein product is CAISELQVGEKLFF.

The chain is built from TRBV7-6 and TRBJ2-7, with D perhaps matching TRBD2 (5 bases). Germline V CDR1 and CDR2: SGHVS, FNYEAQ. There are 13 residues in the CDR3. The V end was cut by 3 bases, the J end by 4 bases, with 10 bases between. CDR3 bases: TGTGCCAGCAGCTTCGGGGAGACGTACGAGCAGTACTTC. This encodes CASSFGETYEQYF.

The gene calls are TRBV18 and TRBJ2-3; TRBD2 might be the D (5 bases). The CDR3 has 13 residues. Germline V gene sequence: CDR1 KGHSH, CDR2 LQKENI. V lost 1 base to trimming and J lost 4 bases, with 6 bases between them. The CDR3 nucleotides are TGTGCCAGCTCACCACTCGGGGCAGATACGCAGTATTTT. Encoded protein: CASSPLGADTQYF.